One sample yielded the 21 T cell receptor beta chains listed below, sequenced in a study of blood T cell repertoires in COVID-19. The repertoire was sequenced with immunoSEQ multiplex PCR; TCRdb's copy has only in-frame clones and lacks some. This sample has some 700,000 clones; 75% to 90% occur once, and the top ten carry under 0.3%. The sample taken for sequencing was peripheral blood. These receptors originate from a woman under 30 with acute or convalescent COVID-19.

The CDR3 DNA is TGTGCTAGTGGTTTGGGTCTGCGGGGGCCCATGTGGGATGAGCAGTTCTTC. It encodes CASGLGLRGPMWDEQFF. V usage is TRBV12-5 and J usage is TRBJ2-1; D is perhaps TRBD2 (7 bases). The V gene's germline CDR1 is LGHNT and CDR2 FRNRAP. This CDR3 is built from 17 residues. Trimming left V 1 base short and J 8 bases short, with 21 bases between.

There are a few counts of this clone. Written as DNA, the CDR3 is TGTGCCAGCAACCAACCGGGACAGGTGAACACTGAAGCTTTCTTT. It is translated as CASNQPGQVNTEAFF. The chain couples TRBV5-4 to TRBJ1-1; TRBD1 agrees at 8 bases. Losses at the gene ends were 6 bases for V and 0 bases for J; bases not matched to a gene: 7. Germline CDR1 is SGHNT and CDR2 is YYREEE (reference sequence). The CDR3 extends over 15 amino acids.

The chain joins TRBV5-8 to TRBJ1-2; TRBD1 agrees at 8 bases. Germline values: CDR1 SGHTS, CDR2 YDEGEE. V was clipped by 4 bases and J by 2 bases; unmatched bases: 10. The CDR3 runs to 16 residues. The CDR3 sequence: CASSQYLGTGNYGYTF. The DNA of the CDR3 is TGTGCCAGCAGCCAATACTTAGGGACAGGAAACTATGGCTACACCTTC.

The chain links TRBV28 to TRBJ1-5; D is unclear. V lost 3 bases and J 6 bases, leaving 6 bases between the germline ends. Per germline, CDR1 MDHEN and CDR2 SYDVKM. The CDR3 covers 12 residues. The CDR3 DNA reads TGTGCCAGCAGTTTTTCTACTCAGCCCCAGCATTTT. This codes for CASSFSTQPQHF.

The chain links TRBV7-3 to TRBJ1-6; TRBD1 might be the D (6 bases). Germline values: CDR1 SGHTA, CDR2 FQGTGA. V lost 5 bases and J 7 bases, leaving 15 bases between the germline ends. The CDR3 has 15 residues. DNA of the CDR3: TGTGCCAGCAGCCCCGGCGGACAGAAAAATTCACCCCTCCACTTT. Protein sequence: CASSPGGQKNSPLHF.

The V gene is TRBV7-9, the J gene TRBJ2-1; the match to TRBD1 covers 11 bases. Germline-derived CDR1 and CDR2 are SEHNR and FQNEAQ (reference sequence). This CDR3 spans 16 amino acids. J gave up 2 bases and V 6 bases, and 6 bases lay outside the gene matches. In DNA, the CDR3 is TGTGCCAGCAGGCGAGGACAGGGGGCCCCCTACAATGAGCAGTTCTTC. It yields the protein CASRRGQGAPYNEQFF. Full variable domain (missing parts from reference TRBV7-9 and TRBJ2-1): DTGVSQNPRHKITKRGQNVTFRCDPISEHNRLYWYRQTLGQGPEFLTYFQNEAQLEKSRLLSDRFSAERPKGSFSTLEIQRTEQGDSAMYLCASRRGQGAPYNEQFFGPGTRLTVL.

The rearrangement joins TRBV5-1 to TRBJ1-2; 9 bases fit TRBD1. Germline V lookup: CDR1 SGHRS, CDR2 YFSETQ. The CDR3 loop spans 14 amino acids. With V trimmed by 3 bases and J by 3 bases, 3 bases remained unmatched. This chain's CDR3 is CASSSGTGYYGYTF. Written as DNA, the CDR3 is TGCGCCAGCAGCTCGGGGACAGGGTACTATGGCTACACCTTC.

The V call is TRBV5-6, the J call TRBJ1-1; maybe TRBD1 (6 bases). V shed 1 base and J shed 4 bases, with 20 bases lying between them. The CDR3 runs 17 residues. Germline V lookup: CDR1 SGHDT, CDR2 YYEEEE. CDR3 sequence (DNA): TGTGCCAGCAGCTTGTCCCCCGGACAGCTCCCTTCCACTGAAGCTTTCTTT. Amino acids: CASSLSPGQLPSTEAFF.

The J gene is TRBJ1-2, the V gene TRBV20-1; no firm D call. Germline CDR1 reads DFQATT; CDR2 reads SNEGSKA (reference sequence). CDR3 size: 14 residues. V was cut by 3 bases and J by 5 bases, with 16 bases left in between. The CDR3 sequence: CSASGSAGGYGYTF. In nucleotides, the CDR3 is TGCAGTGCTAGTGGTTCGGCAGGTGGATATGGCTACACCTTC.

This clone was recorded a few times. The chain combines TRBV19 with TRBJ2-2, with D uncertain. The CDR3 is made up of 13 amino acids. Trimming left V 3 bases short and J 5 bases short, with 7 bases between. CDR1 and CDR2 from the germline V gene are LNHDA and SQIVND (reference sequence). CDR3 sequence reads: CASSIGWTGELFF. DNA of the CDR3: TGTGCCAGTAGTATCGGGTGGACCGGGGAGCTGTTTTTT. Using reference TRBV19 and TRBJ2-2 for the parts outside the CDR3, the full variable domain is DGGITQSPKYLFRKEGQNVTLSCEQNLNHDAMYWYRQDPGQGLRLIYYSQIVNDFQKGDIAEGYSVSREKKESFPLTVTSAQKNPTAFYLCASSIGWTGELFFGEGSRLTVL.

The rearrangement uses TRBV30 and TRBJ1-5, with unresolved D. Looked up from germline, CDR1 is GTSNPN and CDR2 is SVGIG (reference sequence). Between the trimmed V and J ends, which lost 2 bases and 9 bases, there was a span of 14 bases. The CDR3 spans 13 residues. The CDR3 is CAWSREPSGPQHF. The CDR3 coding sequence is TGTGCCTGGAGTAGGGAGCCCTCGGGGCCCCAGCATTTT.

CDR3: CASSEWGTGTNTEAFF. CDR3 DNA: TGCGCCAGCAGTGAGTGGGGGACAGGGACGAACACTGAAGCTTTCTTT. The chain links TRBV10-2 to TRBJ1-1, with 9 bases that match TRBD1. The germline gives CDR1 WSHSY, CDR2 SAAADI. Trimming at V came to 1 base and at J to 1 base, leaving 4 bases not matched to a gene. This CDR3 spans 16 amino acids.

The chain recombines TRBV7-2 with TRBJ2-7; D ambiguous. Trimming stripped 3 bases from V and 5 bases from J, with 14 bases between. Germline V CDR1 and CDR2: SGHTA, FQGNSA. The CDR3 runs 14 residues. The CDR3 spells CASSFYGPTNEQYF. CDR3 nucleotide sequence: TGTGCCAGCAGCTTCTATGGGCCTACGAACGAGCAGTACTTC. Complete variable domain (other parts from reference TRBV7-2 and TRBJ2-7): GAGVSQSPSNKVTEKGKDVELRCDPISGHTALYWYRQSLGQGLEFLIYFQGNSAPDKSGLPSDRFSAERTGGSVSTLTIQRTQQEDSAVYLCASSFYGPTNEQYFGPGTRLTVT.

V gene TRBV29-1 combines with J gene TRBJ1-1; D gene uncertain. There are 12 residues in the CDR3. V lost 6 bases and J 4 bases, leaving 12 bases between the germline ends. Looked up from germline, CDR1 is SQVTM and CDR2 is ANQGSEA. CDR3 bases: TGCAGCGTCGCCACCCTGAGCACTGAAGCTTTCTTT. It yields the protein CSVATLSTEAFF.

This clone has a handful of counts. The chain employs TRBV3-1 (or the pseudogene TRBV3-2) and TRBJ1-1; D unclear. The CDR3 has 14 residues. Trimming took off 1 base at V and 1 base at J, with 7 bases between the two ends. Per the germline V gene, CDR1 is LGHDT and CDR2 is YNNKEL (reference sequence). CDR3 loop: CASSQVTANTEAFF. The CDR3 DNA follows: TGTGCCAGCAGCCAAGTAACAGCGAACACTGAAGCTTTCTTT.

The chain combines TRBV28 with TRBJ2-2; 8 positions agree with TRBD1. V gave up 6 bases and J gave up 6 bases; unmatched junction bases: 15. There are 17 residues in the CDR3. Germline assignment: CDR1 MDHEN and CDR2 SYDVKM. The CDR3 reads CASRFEGPGGPSGELFF. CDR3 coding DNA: TGTGCCAGCAGGTTTGAGGGTCCAGGGGGCCCCTCCGGGGAGCTGTTTTTT.

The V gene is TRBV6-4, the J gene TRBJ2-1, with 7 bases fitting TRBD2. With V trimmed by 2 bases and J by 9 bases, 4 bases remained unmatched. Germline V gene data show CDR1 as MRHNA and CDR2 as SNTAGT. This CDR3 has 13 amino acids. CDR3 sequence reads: CASSDLGGSEQFF. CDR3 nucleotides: TGTGCCAGCAGTGACCTGGGGGGGAGTGAGCAGTTCTTC.

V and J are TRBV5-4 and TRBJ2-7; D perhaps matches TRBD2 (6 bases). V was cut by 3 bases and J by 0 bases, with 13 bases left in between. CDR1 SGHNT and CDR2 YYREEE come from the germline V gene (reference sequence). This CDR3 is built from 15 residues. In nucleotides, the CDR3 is TGTGCCAGCAGCTACGGACGGGGGAGCTCCTACGAGCAGTACTTC. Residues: CASSYGRGSSYEQYF.

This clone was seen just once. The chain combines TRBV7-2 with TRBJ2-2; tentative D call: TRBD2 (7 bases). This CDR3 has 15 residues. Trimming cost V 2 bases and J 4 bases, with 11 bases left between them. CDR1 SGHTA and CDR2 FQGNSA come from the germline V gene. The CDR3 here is CASSLTGGPTGELFF. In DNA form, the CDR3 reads TGTGCCAGCAGCTTAACCGGGGGGCCCACCGGGGAGCTGTTTTTT.

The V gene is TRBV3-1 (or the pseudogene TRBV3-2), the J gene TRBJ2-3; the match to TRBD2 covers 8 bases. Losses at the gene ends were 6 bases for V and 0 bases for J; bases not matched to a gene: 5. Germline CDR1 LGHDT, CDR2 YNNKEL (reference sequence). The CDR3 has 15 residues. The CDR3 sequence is CASRLTSASTDTQYF. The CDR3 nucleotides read TGTGCCAGCAGGCTGACTAGCGCGAGCACAGATACGCAGTATTTT.

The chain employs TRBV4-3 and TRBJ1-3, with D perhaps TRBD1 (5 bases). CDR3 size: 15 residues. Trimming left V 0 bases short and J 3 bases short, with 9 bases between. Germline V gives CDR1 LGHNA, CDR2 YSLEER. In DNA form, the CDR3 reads TGCGCCAGCAGCCAAGAGTGGGGGGTTGGAAACACCATATATTTT. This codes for CASSQEWGVGNTIYF.